This T cell receptor beta chain derives from a study of intratumoral heterogeneity in liver cancer. Study-wide context: The median patient age was roughly 60 years, and most were male.

Trimming cost V 4 bases and J 6 bases; bases outside gene matches: 19. Germline CDR1 reads SGDLS; CDR2 reads YYNGEE. The CDR3 runs to 18 residues. Repertoires were generated with immunoSEQ multiplex PCR, while TCRdb's copy carries only in-frame clones and drops some. The sample has just over 20,000 clones, just under 75% seen once. Early-stage hepatocellular carcinoma patients were treatment-naïve prior to resection. The sample was tumor-adjacent normal tissue, taken before any cancer treatment. The source is a woman between 65 and 79 years old with hepatocellular carcinoma. This sequence joins TRBV9 and TRBJ2-1; 7 bases are a match to TRBD2. This CDR3 is CASSPNPRSGGTFNEQFF. The CDR3 region has the DNA TGTGCCAGCAGCCCAAACCCACGATCGGGAGGTACGTTCAATGAGCAGTTCTTC.